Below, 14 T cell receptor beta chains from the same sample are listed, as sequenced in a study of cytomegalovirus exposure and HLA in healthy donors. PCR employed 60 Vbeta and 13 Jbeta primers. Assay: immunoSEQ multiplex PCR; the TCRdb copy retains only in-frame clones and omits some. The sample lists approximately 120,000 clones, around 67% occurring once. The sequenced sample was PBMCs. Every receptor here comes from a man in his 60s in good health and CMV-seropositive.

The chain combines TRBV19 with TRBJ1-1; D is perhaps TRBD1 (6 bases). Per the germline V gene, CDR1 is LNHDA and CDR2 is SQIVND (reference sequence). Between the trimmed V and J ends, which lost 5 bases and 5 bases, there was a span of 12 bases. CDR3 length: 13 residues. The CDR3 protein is CASSRSRGTEAFF. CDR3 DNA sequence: TGTGCCAGTAGTCGATCGAGGGGGACTGAAGCTTTCTTT.

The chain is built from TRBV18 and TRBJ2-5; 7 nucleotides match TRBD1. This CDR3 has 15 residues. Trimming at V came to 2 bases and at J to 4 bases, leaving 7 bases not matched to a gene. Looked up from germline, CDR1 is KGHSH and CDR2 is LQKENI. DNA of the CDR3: TGTGCCAGCTCACCATCACAGGGGAACCGAGAGACCCAGTACTTC. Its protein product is CASSPSQGNRETQYF.

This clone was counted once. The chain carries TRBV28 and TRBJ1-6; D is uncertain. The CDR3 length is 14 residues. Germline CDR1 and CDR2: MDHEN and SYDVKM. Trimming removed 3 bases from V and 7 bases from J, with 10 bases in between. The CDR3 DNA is TGTGCCAGCAGTTTGCGGACGGGAAATTCACCCCTCCACTTT. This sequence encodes CASSLRTGNSPLHF. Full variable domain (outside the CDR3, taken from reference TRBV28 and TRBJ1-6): DVKVTQSSRYLVKRTGEKVFLECVQDMDHENMFWYRQDPGLGLRLIYFSYDVKMKEKGDIPEGYSVSREKKERFSLILESASTNQTSMYLCASSLRTGNSPLHFGNGTRLTVT.

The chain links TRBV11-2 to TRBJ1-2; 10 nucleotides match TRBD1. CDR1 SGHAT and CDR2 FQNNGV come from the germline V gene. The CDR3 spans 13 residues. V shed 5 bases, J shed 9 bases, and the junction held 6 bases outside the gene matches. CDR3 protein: CASSQEGQGSYTF. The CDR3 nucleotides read TGTGCCAGCAGCCAAGAGGGACAGGGGAGCTACACCTTC.

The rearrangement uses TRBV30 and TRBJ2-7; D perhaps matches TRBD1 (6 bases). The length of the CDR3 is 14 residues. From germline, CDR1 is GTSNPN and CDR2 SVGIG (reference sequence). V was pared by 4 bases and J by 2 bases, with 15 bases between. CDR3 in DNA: TGTGCCTGGAATTCCGGGACACCGACCTACGAGCAGTACTTC. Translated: CAWNSGTPTYEQYF.

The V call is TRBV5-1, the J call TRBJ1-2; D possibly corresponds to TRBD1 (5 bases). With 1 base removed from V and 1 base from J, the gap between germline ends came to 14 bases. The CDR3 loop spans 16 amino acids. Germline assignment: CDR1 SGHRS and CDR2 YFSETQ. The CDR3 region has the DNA TGCGCCAGCAGCTTGACCGGGACTGAATTTAACTATGGCTACACCTTC. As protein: CASSLTGTEFNYGYTF.

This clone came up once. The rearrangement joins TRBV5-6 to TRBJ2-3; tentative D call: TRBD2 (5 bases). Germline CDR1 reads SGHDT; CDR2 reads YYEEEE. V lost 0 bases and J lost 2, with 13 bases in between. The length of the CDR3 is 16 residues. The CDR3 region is CASSLGPAANTDTQYF. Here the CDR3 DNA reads TGTGCCAGCAGCTTGGGGCCAGCGGCAAACACAGATACGCAGTATTTT.

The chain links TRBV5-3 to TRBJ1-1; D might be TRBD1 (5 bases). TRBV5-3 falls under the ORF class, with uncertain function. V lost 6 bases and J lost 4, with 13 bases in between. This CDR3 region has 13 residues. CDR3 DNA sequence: TGTGCCAGAACCGGTAGACAGACCACTGAAGCTTTCTTT. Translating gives CARTGRQTTEAFF.

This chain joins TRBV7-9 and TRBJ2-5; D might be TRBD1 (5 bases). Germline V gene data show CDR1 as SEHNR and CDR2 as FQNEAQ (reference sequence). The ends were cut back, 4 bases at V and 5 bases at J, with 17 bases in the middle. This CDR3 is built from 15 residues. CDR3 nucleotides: TGTGCCAGCAGCTCCGACAGAGTTTTATGGGAGACCCAGTACTTC. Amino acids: CASSSDRVLWETQYF. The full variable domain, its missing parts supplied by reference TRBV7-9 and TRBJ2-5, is DTGVSQNPRHKITKRGQNVTFRCDPISEHNRLYWYRQTLGQGPEFLTYFQNEAQLEKSRLLSDRFSAERPKGSFSTLEIQRTEQGDSAMYLCASSSDRVLWETQYFGPGTRLLVL.

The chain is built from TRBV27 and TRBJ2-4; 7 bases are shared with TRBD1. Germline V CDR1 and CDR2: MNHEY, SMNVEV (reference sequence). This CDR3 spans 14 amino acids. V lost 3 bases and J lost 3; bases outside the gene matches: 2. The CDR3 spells CASSFRDSKNIQYF. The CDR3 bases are TGTGCCAGCAGTTTTCGGGACAGCAAAAACATTCAGTACTTC.

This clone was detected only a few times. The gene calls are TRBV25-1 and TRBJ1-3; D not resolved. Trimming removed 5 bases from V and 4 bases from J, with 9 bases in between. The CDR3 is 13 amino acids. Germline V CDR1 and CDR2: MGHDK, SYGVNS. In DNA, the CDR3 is TGTGCCAGCAGTCTGGGGAGGGGAAACACCATATATTTT. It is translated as CASSLGRGNTIYF.

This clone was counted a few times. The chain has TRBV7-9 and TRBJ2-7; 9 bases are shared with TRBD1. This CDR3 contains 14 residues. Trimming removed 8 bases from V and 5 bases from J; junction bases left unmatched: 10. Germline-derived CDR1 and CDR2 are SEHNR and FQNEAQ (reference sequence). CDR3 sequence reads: CASAEGTGNHEQYF. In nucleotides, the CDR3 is TGTGCCAGCGCTGAGGGGACAGGGAACCACGAGCAGTACTTC.

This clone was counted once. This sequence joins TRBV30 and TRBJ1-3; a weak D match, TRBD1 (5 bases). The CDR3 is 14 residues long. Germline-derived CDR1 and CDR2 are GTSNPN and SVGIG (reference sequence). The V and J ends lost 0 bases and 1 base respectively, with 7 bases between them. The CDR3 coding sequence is TGTGCCTGGAGTGTAGGACATTCTGGAAACACCATATATTTT. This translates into CAWSVGHSGNTIYF.

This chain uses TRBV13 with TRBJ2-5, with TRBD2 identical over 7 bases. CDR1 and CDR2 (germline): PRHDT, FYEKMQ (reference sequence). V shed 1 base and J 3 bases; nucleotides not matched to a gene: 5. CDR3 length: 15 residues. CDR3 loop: CASSLVGLAEETQYF. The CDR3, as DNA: TGTGCCAGCAGCTTAGTAGGGCTAGCGGAAGAGACCCAGTACTTC.